A selection of T cell receptor beta chains follows, all from one sample in a study of blood T cell repertoires in COVID-19. TCRdb's copy holds only in-frame clones and misses some; the assay was immunoSEQ multiplex PCR. The repertoire has 130,000 or so clones, 80% of them found once; the top ten carry more than 15%. Sequencing input: peripheral blood. The receptors here all came from a man in his 60s with active or convalescent COVID-19. The CDR3 runs from the conserved cysteine through the conserved F or W. A D gene is named only where the DNA matches it firmly. Clone size is given for some rows only: seen once, a few or many times, or a class if the clone is expanded.

clone_size	j_call	v_call	d_call	cdr3_aa	cdr3_nt
NA	TRBJ2-1	TRBV4-2	NA	CASSQPLGDNEQFF	TGTGCCAGCAGCCAACCGCTCGGGGACAATGAGCAGTTCTTC
NA	TRBJ2-7	TRBV18	NA	CASSPRDMEYEQYF	TGTGCCAGCTCACCCCGGGACATGGAATACGAGCAGTACTTC
NA	TRBJ2-5	TRBV29-1	NA	CSVEGNSRETQYF	TGCAGCGTTGAGGGCAACTCAAGAGAGACCCAGTACTTC
NA	TRBJ1-2	TRBV7-2	TRBD1	CASSQIGQGIGYTF	TGTGCCAGCAGCCAGATAGGACAGGGGATTGGCTACACCTTC
NA	TRBJ1-2	TRBV20-1	TRBD1	CSAPGGHGYTF	TGCAGTGCTCCAGGGGGCCATGGCTACACCTTC
few	TRBJ2-1	TRBV5-4	TRBD2	CASSLRKSGSGDEQFF	TGTGCCAGCAGCTTGAGGAAAAGCGGGAGTGGGGATGAGCAGTTCTTC
NA	TRBJ1-1	TRBV29-1	NA	CSVEDGTRGNAFF	TGCAGCGTTGAAGATGGGACCAGGGGTAACGCTTTCTTT
NA	TRBJ2-7	TRBV28	TRBD1	CASSSTGQGRYEQYF	TGTGCCAGCAGTTCTACTGGACAGGGTCGGTACGAGCAGTACTTC
once	TRBJ1-3	TRBV2	NA	CASSMYSGNTIYF	TGTGCCAGCAGTATGTACTCTGGAAACACCATATATTTT
many	TRBJ2-1	TRBV5-6	NA	CASSLVQGGYNEQFF	TGTGCCAGCAGCTTGGTACAGGGTGGGTACAATGAGCAGTTCTTC
NA	TRBJ2-7	TRBV29-1	TRBD2	CSVRLAGSYEQYF	TGCAGCGTCAGACTAGCGGGGTCCTACGAGCAGTACTTC
NA	TRBJ1-4	TRBV4-2	TRBD1	CASPVGQGNEKLFF	TGTGCCAGCCCGGTAGGACAGGGAAATGAAAAACTGTTTTTT
NA	TRBJ1-3	TRBV6-1	NA	CASSEDRYGNTIYF	TGTGCCAGCAGTGAAGACAGGTACGGAAACACCATATATTTT
NA	TRBJ1-1	TRBV28	NA	CASSLWQGNTEAFF	TGTGCCAGCAGTTTGTGGCAGGGGAACACTGAAGCTTTCTTT
NA	TRBJ2-3	TRBV29-1	TRBD1	CSVEDVWDRRTDTQYF	TGCAGCGTTGAAGACGTCTGGGACAGACGCACAGATACGCAGTATTTT
NA	TRBJ1-1	TRBV11-2	NA	CASSLVRFVASEAFF	TGTGCCAGCAGCTTAGTGCGATTTGTGGCTAGTGAAGCTTTCTTT
NA	TRBJ2-1	TRBV9	NA	CASSVGSRGEQFF	TGTGCCAGCAGCGTAGGGTCCCGGGGTGAGCAGTTCTTC
NA	TRBJ2-6	TRBV7-2	NA	CASSLARGGTPFGVLTF	TGTGCCAGCAGCTTAGCGCGTGGCGGGACCCCTTTCGGCGTCCTGACTTTC
NA	TRBJ2-3	TRBV30	NA	CAWTGRDRADTQYF	TGTGCCTGGACGGGAAGGGATCGTGCAGATACGCAGTATTTT
once	TRBJ2-3	TRBV19	TRBD2	CASTTSGRAGTDTQYF	TGTGCCAGTACCACTAGCGGGAGGGCCGGCACAGATACGCAGTATTTT
NA	TRBJ2-7	TRBV15	NA	CATSKPDQGYEQYF	TGTGCCACCAGCAAGCCGGATCAGGGATACGAGCAGTACTTC
NA	TRBJ2-3	TRBV29-1	TRBD1	CSVGQGAGDTQYF	TGCAGCGTTGGGCAGGGGGCGGGAGATACGCAGTATTTT
NA	TRBJ1-5	TRBV7-9	TRBD1	CASSLARGQGNQPQHF	TGTGCCAGCAGCTTAGCGCGGGGACAGGGGAATCAGCCCCAGCATTTT
NA	TRBJ2-7	TRBV18	NA	CASSPPASAYYEQYF	TGTGCCAGCTCACCACCCGCTAGCGCCTACTACGAGCAGTACTTC
NA	TRBJ2-3	TRBV2	TRBD1	CASRGTGGTDTQYF	TGTGCCAGCAGGGGGACAGGGGGCACAGATACGCAGTATTTT
NA	TRBJ2-1	TRBV3-1/TRBV3-2	TRBD1	CASSQPGQGARNEQFF	TGTGCCAGCAGCCAGCCGGGACAGGGGGCGCGGAATGAGCAGTTCTTC
NA	TRBJ1-1	TRBV20-1	NA	CSGSLNTEAFF	TGCAGTGGCAGTTTGAACACTGAAGCTTTCTTT
once	TRBJ2-7	TRBV3-1/TRBV3-2	NA	CASSHQSWFSYEQYF	TGTGCCAGCAGCCACCAAAGCTGGTTTTCCTACGAGCAGTACTTC
once	TRBJ1-5	TRBV6-5	NA	CASSSTGTSGNQPQHF	TGTGCCAGCAGTTCAACAGGGACCTCTGGCAATCAGCCCCAGCATTTT
NA	TRBJ2-1	TRBV21-1	NA	CASNRTSGSGDEQFF	TGTGCCAGCAACAGGACTAGCGGGAGCGGAGATGAGCAGTTCTTC
NA	TRBJ2-2	TRBV24-1	NA	CATRQETNTGELFF	TGTGCCACCCGACAGGAAACGAACACCGGGGAGCTGTTTTTT
NA	TRBJ2-3	TRBV3-1/TRBV3-2	NA	CASSQVPAGRTDTQYF	TGTGCCAGCAGCCAAGTCCCAGCGGGCAGAACAGATACGCAGTATTTT
NA	TRBJ2-5	TRBV18	NA	CASSPPSNRETQYF	TGTGCCAGCTCACCACCCAGTAACCGAGAGACCCAGTACTTC
few	TRBJ2-3	TRBV19	TRBD2	CASIPESAGGFVDTQYF	TGTGCCAGTATCCCAGAGTCCGCGGGAGGGTTCGTAGATACGCAGTATTTT
NA	TRBJ1-4	TRBV27	NA	CASSSLMLGAAGAANEKLFF	TGTGCCAGCAGTTCTCTTATGTTAGGGGCAGCGGGAGCGGCTAATGAAAAACTGTTTTTT
NA	TRBJ1-5	TRBV28	NA	CASQGSNQPQHF	TGTGCCAGCCAGGGGAGCAATCAGCCCCAGCATTTT
NA	TRBJ1-1	TRBV18	NA	CASSGQMNTEAFF	TGTGCCAGCTCAGGACAGATGAACACTGAAGCTTTCTTT
NA	TRBJ2-1	TRBV5-5	TRBD2	CASSPPGLAGPNEQFF	TGTGCCAGCAGCCCCCCGGGACTAGCGGGACCCAATGAGCAGTTCTTC
few	TRBJ2-1	TRBV7-9	TRBD2	CASSFPTSGRDNEQFF	TGTGCCAGCAGCTTCCCGACTAGCGGGAGGGACAATGAGCAGTTCTTC
many	TRBJ1-6	TRBV3-1/TRBV3-2	NA	CASSQGRGSGLHF	TGTGCCAGCAGCCAAGGGAGGGGTTCGGGCCTCCACTTT